One T cell receptor beta chain is described in this entry. V was shortened by 2 bases and J by 0 bases, with 6 bases between the two germline ends. CDR1 and CDR2 from the germline V gene are SGHRS and YFSETQ. This CDR3 region has 15 residues. This entry comes from a study of T cells in Graves' hyperthyroidism and ophthalmopathy. Amplification targeted TCR beta CDR3 regions from RNA transcripts. HTBI primers were employed in a first-round RT-PCR of the TCR CDR3. Using its own MiXCR run on the multiplex PCR reads, TCRdb lists one record per CDR3 protein. The sample includes fewer than 450,000 distinct CDR3 sequences, approximately 18% of them seen just once.

The clonotype originates from a woman aged 25 to 39 with Graves' hyperthyroidism that later progressed to Graves' ophthalmopathy. This chain joins TRBV5-1 and TRBJ1-6; D call uncertain. Sample: blood. The CDR3 DNA follows: TGCGCCAGCAGCTTATCCAACTCCTATAATTCACCCCTCCACTTT. It encodes CASSLSNSYNSPLHF.